This T cell receptor (beta chain) appears in the sequencing data of a study of tumor-infiltrating lymphocytes in primary liver carcinoma. From roughly 18-30 mg of unsorted bulk tissue, DNA and RNA were co-extracted together. V lost 4 bases to trimming and J lost 10 bases; unmatched junction nucleotides: 13. Germline CDR1 reads SQVTM; CDR2 reads ANQGSEA. This CDR3 is built from 15 residues. With around 500 ng total RNA as template and a constant-region primer, TCR beta cDNA was made. Sequencing libraries for TCR beta derived from three nested multiplex PCR rounds that used slightly modified ARM-PCR. The two initial PCR rounds, around 11 cycles each, used TRBV1-TRBV30 forward and C-beta reverse primers. TCRdb reprocessed the multiplex PCR reads via MiXCR and lists one record per CDR3 protein. The repertoire holds about 210,000 distinct CDR3 sequences, with about 82% as singletons. About this clonotype: The CDR3 does not end in the conserved phenylalanine or tryptophan, so this is likely a read error.

V is TRBV29-1 and J is TRBJ2-2; 9 bases are a match to TRBD2. Sequences were obtained from tumor tissue from primary liver carcinoma. This receptor was obtained from a man aged 40-55 years with primary liver carcinoma and hepatitis B virus infection. The CDR3 loop is CSVGTSAANTLELFL. The CDR3 DNA follows: TGCAGCGTTGGGACTAGCGCGGCGAACACCCTGGAGCTGTTTTTA.